Each of the 3 T cell receptor beta chains below was sequenced from the same sample in a study of OX40 agonist ivuxolimab in advanced cancers. Clones were sequenced by immunoSEQ multiplex PCR, and TCRdb holds only the in-frame ones, with some missing. The sample has fewer than 80,000 clones; approximately 89% are singletons. The material sequenced was CD4+ or CD8+ T cells sorted from blood, taken in a trial of the OX40 agonist ivuxolimab. The receptors were sampled from an adult with an advanced solid tumor such as melanoma, head and neck, liver or kidney cancer.

V and J are TRBV9 and TRBJ2-1; 14 bases fit TRBD2. The CDR3 consists of 17 residues. From germline, CDR1 is SGDLS and CDR2 YYNGEE. V dropped 4 bases and J dropped 7; count of bases not matched to a gene: 10. CDR3 DNA sequence: TGTGCCAGCAGCCCTCGGACTAGCGGGAGGATGGTTAATGAGCAGTTCTTC. This sequence encodes CASSPRTSGRMVNEQFF.

The DNA for the CDR3 is TGTGCCAGCAGTGATCCACGCGCCCAGGGACTAGCGGGAAACGAGCAGTACTTC. It translates to CASSDPRAQGLAGNEQYF. The rearrangement joins TRBV6-1 to TRBJ2-7; 13 nucleotides match TRBD2. Germline loops: CDR1 MNHNS, CDR2 SASEGT. There are 18 residues in the CDR3. Trimming at V came to 3 bases and at J to 5 bases, leaving 13 bases not matched to a gene.

The chain combines TRBV12-5 with TRBJ2-1; 7 nucleotides line up with TRBD1. The V gene end was trimmed by 1 base and the J gene end by 1 base; junction bases not matched to a gene: 1. This CDR3 contains 15 residues. Per the germline V gene, CDR1 is LGHNT and CDR2 is FRNRAP. The CDR3, as DNA: TGTGCTAGTGGTTTGGGACAGGGTTCCTACAATGAGCAGTTCTTC. Its protein is CASGLGQGSYNEQFF. The full variable domain, its missing parts supplied by reference TRBV12-5 and TRBJ2-1, is DARVTQTPRHKVTEMGQEVTMRCQPILGHNTVFWYRQTMMQGLELLAYFRNRAPLDDSGMPKDRFSAEMPDATLATLKIQPSEPRDSAVYFCASGLGQGSYNEQFFGPGTRLTVL.